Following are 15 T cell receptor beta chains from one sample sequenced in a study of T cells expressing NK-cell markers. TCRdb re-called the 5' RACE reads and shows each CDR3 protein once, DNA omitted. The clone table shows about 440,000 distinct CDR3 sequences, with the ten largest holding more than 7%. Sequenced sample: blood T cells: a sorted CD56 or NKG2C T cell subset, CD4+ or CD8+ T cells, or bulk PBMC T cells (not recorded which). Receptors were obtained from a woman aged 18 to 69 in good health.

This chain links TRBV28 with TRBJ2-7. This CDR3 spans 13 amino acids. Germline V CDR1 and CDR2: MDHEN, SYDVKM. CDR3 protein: CASTTQVSYEQYF.

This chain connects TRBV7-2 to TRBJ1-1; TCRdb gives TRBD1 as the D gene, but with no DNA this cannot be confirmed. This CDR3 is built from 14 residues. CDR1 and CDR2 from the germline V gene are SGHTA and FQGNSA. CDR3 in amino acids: CASSSQGVDTEAFF.

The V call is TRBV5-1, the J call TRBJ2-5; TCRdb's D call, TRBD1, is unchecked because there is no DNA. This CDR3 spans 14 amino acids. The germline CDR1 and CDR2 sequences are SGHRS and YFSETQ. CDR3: CASSLGTEQETQYF. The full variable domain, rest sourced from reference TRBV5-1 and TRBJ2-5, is KAGVTQTPRYLIKTRGQQVTLSCSPISGHRSVSWYQQTPGQGLQFLFEYFSETQRNKGNFPGRFSGRQFSNSRSEMNVSTLELGDSALYLCASSLGTEQETQYFGPGTRLLVL.

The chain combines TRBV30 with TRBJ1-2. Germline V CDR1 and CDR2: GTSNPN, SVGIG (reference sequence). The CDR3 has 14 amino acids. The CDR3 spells CAWNFGIANYGYTF.

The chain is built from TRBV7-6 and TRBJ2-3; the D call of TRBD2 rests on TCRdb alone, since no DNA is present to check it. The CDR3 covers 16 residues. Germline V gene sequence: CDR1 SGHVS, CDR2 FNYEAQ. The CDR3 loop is CASSSMAGISTDTQYF.

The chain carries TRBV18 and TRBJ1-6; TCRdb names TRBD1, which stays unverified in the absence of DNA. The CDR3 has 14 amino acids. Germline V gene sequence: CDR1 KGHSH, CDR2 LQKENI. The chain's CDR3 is CASSHDSKNSPLHF.

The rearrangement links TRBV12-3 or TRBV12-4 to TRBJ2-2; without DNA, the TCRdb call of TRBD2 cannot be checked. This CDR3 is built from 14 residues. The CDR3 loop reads CASRKSSSTGELFF.

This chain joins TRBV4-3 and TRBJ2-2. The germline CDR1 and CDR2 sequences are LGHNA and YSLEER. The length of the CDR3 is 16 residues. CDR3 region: CASSQDLGELPGELFF.

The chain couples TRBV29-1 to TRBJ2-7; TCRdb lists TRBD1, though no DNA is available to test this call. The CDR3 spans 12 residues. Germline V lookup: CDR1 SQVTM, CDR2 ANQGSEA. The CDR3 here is CSVVDRGNEQYF.

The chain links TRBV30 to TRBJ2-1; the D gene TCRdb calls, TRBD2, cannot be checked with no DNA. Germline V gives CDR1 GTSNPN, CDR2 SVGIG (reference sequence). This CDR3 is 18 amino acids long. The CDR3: CAWSAGSGASGSYNEQFF.

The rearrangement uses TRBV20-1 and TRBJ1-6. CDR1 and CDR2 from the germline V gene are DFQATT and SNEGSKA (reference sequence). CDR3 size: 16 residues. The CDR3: CSAPAGGPVYNSPLHF.

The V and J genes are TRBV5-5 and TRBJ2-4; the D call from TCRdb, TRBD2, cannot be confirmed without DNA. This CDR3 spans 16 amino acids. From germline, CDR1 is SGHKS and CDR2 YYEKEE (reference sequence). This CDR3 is CASSLDLAGDGNIQYF.

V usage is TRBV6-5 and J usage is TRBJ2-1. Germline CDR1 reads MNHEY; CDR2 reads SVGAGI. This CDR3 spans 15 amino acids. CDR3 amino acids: CASSYSGDGKNEQFF.

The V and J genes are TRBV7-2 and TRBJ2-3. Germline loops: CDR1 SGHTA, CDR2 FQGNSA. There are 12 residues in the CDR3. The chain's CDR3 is CASSLAPGTQYF.

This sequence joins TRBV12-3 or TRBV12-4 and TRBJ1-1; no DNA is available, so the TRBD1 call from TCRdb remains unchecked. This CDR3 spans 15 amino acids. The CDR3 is CASTIEKGVTTEAFF.